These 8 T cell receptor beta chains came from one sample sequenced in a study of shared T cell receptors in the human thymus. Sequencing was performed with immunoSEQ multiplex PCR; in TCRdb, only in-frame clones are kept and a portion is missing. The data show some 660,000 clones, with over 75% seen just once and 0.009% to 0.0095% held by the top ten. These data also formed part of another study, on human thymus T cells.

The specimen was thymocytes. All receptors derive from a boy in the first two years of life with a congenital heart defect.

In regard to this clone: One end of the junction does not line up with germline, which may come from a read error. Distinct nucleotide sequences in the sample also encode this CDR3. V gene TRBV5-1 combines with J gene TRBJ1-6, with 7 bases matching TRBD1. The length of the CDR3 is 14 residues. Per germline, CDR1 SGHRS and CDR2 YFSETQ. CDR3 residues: CASRAGTDNSPLHF. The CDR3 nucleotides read TGCGCCAGCAGAGCCGGGACAGATAATTCCCCCCTCCACTTT.

The CDR3 DNA follows: TGTGCCAGCAGCGACCTGGACAGGACTGGAAACACCATATATTTT. Its protein is CASSDLDRTGNTIYF. The J gene is TRBJ1-3, the V gene TRBV6-1; 7 bases match TRBD1. CDR1 and CDR2 from the germline V gene are MNHNS and SASEGT. The V segment lost 6 bases and the J segment 2 bases; nucleotides outside the gene matches: 7. The CDR3 is 15 amino acids.

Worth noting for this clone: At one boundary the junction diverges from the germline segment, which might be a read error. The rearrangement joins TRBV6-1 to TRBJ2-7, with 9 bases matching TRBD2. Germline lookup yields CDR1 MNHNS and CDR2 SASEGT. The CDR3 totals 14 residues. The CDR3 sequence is CASREAGGFYEQYF. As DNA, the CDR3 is TGTGCCAGCAGGGAAGCGGGAGGATTCTACGAGCAGTACTTC.

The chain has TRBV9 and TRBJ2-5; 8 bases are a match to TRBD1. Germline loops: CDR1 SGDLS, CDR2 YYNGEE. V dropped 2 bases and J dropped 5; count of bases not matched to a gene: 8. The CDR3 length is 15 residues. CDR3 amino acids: CASSVSGGARETQYF. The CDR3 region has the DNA TGTGCCAGCAGCGTGTCAGGGGGCGCACGGGAGACCCAGTACTTC.

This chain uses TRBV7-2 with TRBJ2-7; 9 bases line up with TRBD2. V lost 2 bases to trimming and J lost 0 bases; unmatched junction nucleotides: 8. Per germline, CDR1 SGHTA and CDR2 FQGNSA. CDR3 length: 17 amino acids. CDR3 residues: CASSLSLAGNLSYEQYF. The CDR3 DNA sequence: TGTGCCAGCAGCTTAAGCCTAGCGGGGAACCTCTCCTACGAGCAGTACTTC.

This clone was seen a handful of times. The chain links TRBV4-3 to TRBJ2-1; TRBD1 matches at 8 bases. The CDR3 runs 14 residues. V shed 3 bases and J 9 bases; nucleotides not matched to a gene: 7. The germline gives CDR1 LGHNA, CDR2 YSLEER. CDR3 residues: CASSQTQGAGEQFF. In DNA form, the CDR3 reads TGCGCCAGCAGCCAGACCCAGGGGGCGGGTGAGCAGTTCTTC.

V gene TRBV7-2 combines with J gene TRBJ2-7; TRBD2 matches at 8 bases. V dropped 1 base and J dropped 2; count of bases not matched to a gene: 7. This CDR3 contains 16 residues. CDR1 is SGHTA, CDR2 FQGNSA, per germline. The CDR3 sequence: CASSLVSSGITYEQYF. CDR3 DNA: TGTGCCAGCAGCTTAGTGAGTAGCGGGATTACCTACGAGCAGTACTTC.

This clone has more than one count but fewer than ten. In DNA, the CDR3 is TGCGCCAGCAGCCTCACGAGGCACGGGACAGACAGCACAGATACGCAGTATTTT. Amino acid sequence: CASSLTRHGTDSTDTQYF. The chain has TRBV4-3 and TRBJ2-3; TRBD1 agrees at 7 bases. V dropped 4 bases and J dropped 0; count of bases not matched to a gene: 13. Germline assignment: CDR1 LGHNA and CDR2 YSLEER. The CDR3 loop spans 18 amino acids.